Following are 17 T cell receptor beta chains from one sample sequenced in a study of T-cell memory formation after mild COVID-19. TCRdb used MiXCR to reprocess the 5' RACE reads, holding one entry per CDR3 protein. Of roughly 130,000 distinct CDR3 sequences listed, roughly 6% are singletons. Source material: PBMCs or a T cell subset sorted from them (not recorded which). The receptors come from an adult woman who had mild COVID-19 (a few samples of this study predate the infection). Cell type and time point are not known.

The chain couples TRBV11-3 to TRBJ1-1; 7 nucleotides line up with TRBD1. The V gene end was trimmed by 0 bases and the J gene end by 8 bases; junction bases not matched to a gene: 18. CDR3 length: 18 residues. The germline V gene encodes CDR1 SGHNT and CDR2 YENEEA. Here the CDR3 DNA reads TGTGCCAGCAGCTTAGATATAATTTTCGACGGACAGGTGTTGGAAGCTTTCTTT. Translation gives CASSLDIIFDGQVLEAFF.

In its sample, this clonotype was seen many times. The gene calls are TRBV5-1 and TRBJ2-1; D might be TRBD1 or TRBD2, each matching 5 bases. Germline V gives CDR1 SGHRS, CDR2 YFSETQ. V was trimmed by 3 bases and J by 0 bases, leaving 10 bases between them. CDR3 length equals 15 residues. The CDR3 DNA reads as TGCGCCAGCAGCTCCGGGACCTACTCCTACAATGAGCAGTTCTTC. Protein: CASSSGTYSYNEQFF.

The V call is TRBV12-3 or TRBV12-4, the J call TRBJ1-2, with 7 nucleotides matching TRBD1. Trimming took 10 bases from V and 4 from J; bases not matched to a gene: 9. CDR3 length: 13 amino acids. The CDR3 reads CATGDRSGYGYTF. CDR3 in DNA: TGTGCCACCGGGGACAGATCGGGCTATGGCTACACCTTC.

This clonotype was seen more than once but under ten times. This chain joins TRBV5-1 and TRBJ1-1; D remains ambiguous. V dropped 5 bases and J dropped 0 bases, with 8 bases sitting between them. This CDR3 spans 13 amino acids. Looked up from germline, CDR1 is SGHRS and CDR2 is YFSETQ. Written as DNA, the CDR3 is TGCGCCAGCAGGGAACAGCTGAACACTGAAGCTTTCTTT. Its translation is CASREQLNTEAFF.

This clonotype was recorded many times. The chain uses TRBV12-3 or TRBV12-4 and TRBJ2-4, with D perhaps given as TRBD1 or TRBD2 (5 bases each). Trimming shortened V by 1 base and J by 1 base, and 8 bases separated the two germline ends. The CDR3 is made up of 15 amino acids. The CDR3 nucleotides are TGTGCCAGCAGTTTAGGGGGGACGGCCAAAAACATTCAGTACTTC. Translated, it gives CASSLGGTAKNIQYF.

This clonotype was counted only a few times. The chain links TRBV20-1 to TRBJ2-5, with D possibly TRBD2 on 6 matching bases. CDR1 is DFQATT and CDR2 is SNEGSKA in the germline V gene (reference sequence). V lost 6 bases, J lost 4 bases, and 18 bases lay in between. This CDR3 comprises 14 residues. The CDR3 DNA is TGCAGTGCGCACCGACTAGGCCCCACAGAGACCCAGTACTTC. Its translation is CSAHRLGPTETQYF.

This clonotype was detected only a few times. The rearrangement joins TRBV30 to TRBJ2-2; possibly TRBD1 or TRBD2 for D (5 bases each). V was clipped by 0 bases and J by 5 bases, with 19 bases between them. CDR1 is GTSNPN, CDR2 SVGIG, per germline (reference sequence). CDR3 length: 17 amino acids. The CDR3 coding sequence is TGTGCCTGGAGTGTACTCGGCGCAGGGAGCTGGACCGGGGAGCTGTTTTTT. Protein sequence: CAWSVLGAGSWTGELFF.

This clonotype was seen repeatedly, ten times or more. V and J are TRBV20-1 and TRBJ2-1; tentative D call: TRBD2 (5 bases). Deletions cut 6 bases from V and 0 bases from J, with 15 bases between. Germline CDR1 DFQATT, CDR2 SNEGSKA (reference sequence). CDR3 length: 15 amino acids. The CDR3 nucleotides are TGCAGTGCCGAGAGGTGGGAGAGCTCCTACAATGAGCAGTTCTTC. This codes for CSAERWESSYNEQFF.

The CDR3: CASSSGLAAAGGDQYF. Written as DNA, the CDR3 is TGTGCCAGCAGCTCAGGGCTAGCAGCCGCTGGAGGGGACCAGTACTTC. The genes are TRBV14 and TRBJ2-5; a possible D gene is TRBD2 (6 bases). The germline V and J ends were trimmed by 5 bases and 10 bases, with 26 bases remaining between them. CDR3 length: 16 residues. Germline CDR1 reads SGHDN; CDR2 reads FVKESK.

This clonotype occurred a few times. The chain couples TRBV7-2 to TRBJ2-7; TRBD1 matches 9 bases. This CDR3 has 17 residues. Trimming at V came to 2 bases and at J to 5 bases, leaving 13 bases not matched to a gene. Looked up from germline, CDR1 is SGHTA and CDR2 is FQGNSA. The CDR3 DNA sequence: TGTGCCAGCAGCTTATACCGAAGGGGACAGGGAGGAAACGAGCAGTACTTC. Protein product: CASSLYRRGQGGNEQYF.

This clonotype has more than one count but fewer than ten. This rearrangement joins TRBV7-7 to TRBJ2-2; no firm D call. Trimming removed 5 bases from V and 2 bases from J, with 9 bases in between. This CDR3 contains 14 residues. Germline CDR1 and CDR2: SSHAT and FNYEAQ (reference sequence). CDR3 coding DNA: TGTGCCAGCAGCCCCAGTCCTAACACCGGGGAGCTGTTTTTT. This encodes CASSPSPNTGELFF.

At least ten counts were recorded for this clonotype. The chain employs TRBV5-1 and TRBJ2-1, with D possibly TRBD2 on 5 matching bases. V dropped 0 bases and J dropped 10 bases, with 11 bases sitting between them. Germline assignment: CDR1 SGHRS and CDR2 YFSETQ. The CDR3 length is 13 residues. CDR3 residues: CASSLAAGKEQFF. The CDR3 nucleotides read TGCGCCAGCAGCTTGGCCGCCGGGAAAGAGCAGTTCTTC.

The chain combines TRBV20-1 with TRBJ2-5, with 9 positions matching TRBD2. Per the germline V gene, CDR1 is DFQATT and CDR2 is SNEGSKA (reference sequence). This CDR3 has 16 amino acids. V lost 5 bases to trimming and J lost 2 bases; unmatched junction nucleotides: 12. The CDR3 loop reads CSALSTSGLGQETQYF. The CDR3 DNA sequence: TGCAGTGCTTTATCCACTAGCGGGTTGGGGCAAGAGACCCAGTACTTC.

This clonotype showed up many times. V gene TRBV7-9 combines with J gene TRBJ1-5; D may be TRBD1 (6 bases). V gave up 3 bases and J gave up 9 bases, with 12 bases separating them. The CDR3 loop spans 13 amino acids. In germline, CDR1 is SEHNR, CDR2 FQNEAQ (reference sequence). As DNA, the CDR3 is TGTGCCAGCAGCTTCGGACAGATCTCGCCCCAGCATTTT. Amino acids: CASSFGQISPQHF. The complete variable domain, with remaining parts taken from reference TRBV7-9 and TRBJ1-5, reads DTGVSQNPRHKITKRGQNVTFRCDPISEHNRLYWYRQTLGQGPEFLTYFQNEAQLEKSRLLSDRFSAERPKGSFSTLEIQRTEQGDSAMYLCASSFGQISPQHFGDGTRLSIL.

This clonotype has a handful of counts. The gene calls are TRBV12-3 or TRBV12-4 and TRBJ1-1; D is possibly TRBD1 (6 bases). Trimming took off 4 bases at V and 1 base at J, with 10 bases between the two ends. This CDR3 has 14 amino acids. The CDR3 spells CASSYRERNTEAFF. DNA of the CDR3: TGTGCCAGCAGTTACAGGGAGCGGAACACTGAAGCTTTCTTT.

In this sample, this clonotype turned up many times. V and J are TRBV11-2 and TRBJ2-1, with D unresolved. Germline V gene data show CDR1 as SGHAT and CDR2 as FQNNGV. V lost 0 bases, J lost 0 bases, and 3 bases lay in between. The CDR3 runs to 14 residues. In DNA form, the CDR3 reads TGTGCCAGCAGCTTAGAAAGCTCCTACAATGAGCAGTTCTTC. Translating it yields CASSLESSYNEQFF.

This clonotype showed up many times. This sequence joins TRBV9 and TRBJ2-1, with D possibly TRBD2 on 6 matching bases. The CDR3 is 16 residues long. The germline V gene encodes CDR1 SGDLS and CDR2 YYNGEE. V was shortened by 0 bases and J by 0 bases, with 10 bases between the two germline ends. CDR3 protein: CASSVVLASSYNEQFF. CDR3 DNA: TGTGCCAGCAGCGTAGTACTAGCAAGCTCCTACAATGAGCAGTTCTTC.